This entry concerns a single TCR beta chain. Its antigen remains unidentified. Primers for the PCR totalled 60 Vbeta and 13 Jbeta. Only in-frame clones appear in the TCRdb table, and some are missing; sequencing was by immunoSEQ multiplex PCR. The sample carries around 76,000 clones, 78% recorded once. These data belong to a study of cytomegalovirus exposure and HLA in healthy donors. The study, taken as a whole, reports: Reported results showed that the classifier diagnosed cytomegalovirus status with high specificity and sensitivity.

CDR3 length: 16 amino acids. With V trimmed by 1 base and J by 4 bases, 0 bases remained unmatched. The germline V gene encodes CDR1 LNHNV and CDR2 YYDKDF (reference sequence). Sequenced material: PBMCs. The clonotype originates from a middle-aged man in good health and CMV-seronegative. V is TRBV15 and J is TRBJ2-1; 14 bases are shared with TRBD2. CDR3 bases: TGTGCCACCAGCAGAGGGACTAGCGGGAGGTACAATGAGCAGTTCTTC. Translating gives CATSRGTSGRYNEQFF.